The rows below give T cell receptor beta chains drawn from one sample of a study of technical replicates of blood from four donors. This table comes from immunoSEQ multiplex PCR, and its TCRdb copy is limited to in-frame clones, with some not included. The sample carries about 68,000 clones, under 98% recorded once. The sequencing input was T cells isolated from PBMCs. The receptors derive from a human donor in good health. Each CDR3 is given with its conserved first and last residue. Part of the rows lack a size; the others show once, few, many or a class for expanded clones.

CDR3: CASRESGSNTEAFF
J: TRBJ1-1
V: TRBV6-1
size: once

CDR3: CASTGGTEAFF
J: TRBJ1-1
V: TRBV6-5
size: -

CDR3: CASSLTGSGANVLTF
J: TRBJ2-6
V: TRBV7-2
size: -

CDR3: CASSSGRGYGEQYF
J: TRBJ2-7
V: TRBV11-2
size: -

CDR3: CAWTGTTGNTIYF
J: TRBJ1-3
V: TRBV30
size: -

CDR3: CASRTGGSTEAFF
J: TRBJ1-1
V: TRBV5-1
size: few

CDR3: CASSLSQNYGYTF
J: TRBJ1-2
V: TRBV7-9
size: -

CDR3: CASSPWGLAEHQETQYF
J: TRBJ2-5
V: TRBV19
size: -

CDR3: CSGGLAEYNEQFF
J: TRBJ2-1
V: TRBV29-1
size: -

CDR3: CASGRYYNEQFF
J: TRBJ2-1
V: TRBV5-4
size: -

CDR3: CASSFTILNTEAFF
J: TRBJ1-1
V: TRBV11-2
size: -

CDR3: CASSPAHNMNTEAFF
J: TRBJ1-1
V: TRBV18
size: -

CDR3: CASSQRQGTDGYTF
J: TRBJ1-2
V: TRBV16
size: -

CDR3: CASSLLAGIMDEQYF
J: TRBJ2-7
V: TRBV27
size: -

CDR3: CATSRDPTSLNGEKLFF
J: TRBJ1-4
V: TRBV15
size: -

CDR3: CASSQYGQCGYTF
J: TRBJ1-2
V: TRBV23-1
size: -

CDR3: CASSYSIQSYEQYF
J: TRBJ2-7
V: TRBV6-5
size: -

CDR3: CASSSLDRDNQPQHF
J: TRBJ1-5
V: TRBV7-3
size: once

CDR3: CASSGTGAAMNTEAFF
J: TRBJ1-1
V: TRBV28
size: -

CDR3: CASSLWTRNNEQFF
J: TRBJ2-1
V: TRBV11-2
size: -

CDR3: CASSLFSLAGLASGNTIYF
J: TRBJ1-3
V: TRBV28
size: -

CDR3: CASSPTSSGRPDTQYF
J: TRBJ2-3
V: TRBV5-1
size: -

CDR3: CASSFELGAGSGYNEQFF
J: TRBJ2-1
V: TRBV13
size: -

CDR3: CASSRGGTEAFF
J: TRBJ1-1
V: TRBV28
size: -

CDR3: CASSPTVEMYEQYF
J: TRBJ2-7
V: TRBV6-5
size: -

CDR3: CASTWTISSTDTQYF
J: TRBJ2-3
V: TRBV6-1
size: -

CDR3: CASSVASGANVLTF
J: TRBJ2-6
V: TRBV9
size: -

CDR3: CASSLGQGALIEQYF
J: TRBJ2-7
V: TRBV27
size: -